The subject of this entry is one T cell receptor beta chain. Its antigen remains unidentified. This sample is part of a study of OX40 agonist ivuxolimab in advanced cancers. Study-wide results and limits: Expanded clones were, on average, more numerous in CD8+ T cells than in CD4+.

Only in-frame clones appear in the TCRdb table, and some are missing; sequencing was by immunoSEQ multiplex PCR. The repertoire holds approximately 68,000 clones, roughly 90% seen once, with 0.7% to 1% in the top ten. This CDR3 is built from 14 residues. Trimming cost V 5 bases and J 3 bases, with 13 bases left between them. Germline loops: CDR1 SGHVS, CDR2 FNYEAQ. This TCR derives from an adult with an advanced solid tumor such as melanoma, head and neck, liver or kidney cancer. The sequencing here drew on CD4+ or CD8+ T cells sorted from blood, taken in a trial of the OX40 agonist ivuxolimab. The chain couples TRBV7-6 to TRBJ1-1; D is uncertain. CDR3 region: CASSPTGVDTEAFF. The CDR3 bases are TGTGCCAGCAGCCCAACGGGAGTAGACACTGAAGCTTTCTTT.